Listed below are T cell receptor beta chains from one sample, sequenced in a study of T cell responses to AZD1222 COVID-19 vaccine. Some clones are missing from TCRdb's copy, which holds only in-frame ones; the method was immunoSEQ multiplex PCR. The table records about 140,000 clones, roughly nine tenths of them present only once. Here the sequenced sample was peripheral blood, taken on day 0 of AZD1222 vaccination. The receptors originated from an adult in good health. The CDR3 runs from the conserved cysteine through the conserved F or W. D genes are given only for firm matches. Not all rows give a size; the values are once, few, many and, for expanded clones, a class.

CASSLGQGNNYGYTF TGTGCCAGCAGCTTAGGGCAGGGGAATAACTATGGCTACACCTTC - TRBV7-9 - TRBJ1-2
CASSSQNDYGYTF TGTGCCAGCAGTTCCCAAAATGACTATGGCTACACCTTC - TRBV6-5 - TRBJ1-2
CSASLQLYEQYF TGCAGTGCTAGTCTACAGCTCTACGAGCAGTACTTC - TRBV20-1 - TRBJ2-7
CAWSEHRSGANVLTF TGTGCCTGGAGTGAACACCGCTCTGGGGCCAACGTCCTGACTTTC - TRBV30 - TRBJ2-6
CASRKGGSSGNTIYF TGTGCCAGCAGGAAGGGAGGGTCATCTGGAAACACCATATATTTT - TRBV2 - TRBJ1-3
CASSQDRAGRETQYF TGTGCCAGCAGCCAAGATCGAGCAGGGAGAGAGACCCAGTACTTC - TRBV4-2 - TRBJ2-5
CASSRTAKGETQYF TGTGCCAGCAGTAGGACAGCCAAAGGGGAGACCCAGTACTTC - TRBV5-6 - TRBJ2-5
CATSDARGTEAFF TGTGCCACCAGTGATGCCAGGGGCACTGAAGCTTTCTTT - TRBV24-1 - TRBJ1-1
CASSLRPKTGNTQYF TGTGCCAGCAGCCTCCGACCAAAGACGGGGAATACGCAGTATTTT - TRBV6-5 - TRBJ2-3
CASSSPGTGSSGNTIYF TGTGCCAGCAGCTCGCCCGGGACAGGGAGCTCTGGAAACACCATATATTTT TRBD1 TRBV7-8 - TRBJ1-3
CASSSVTDEAFF TGTGCCAGCAGCTCTGTGACAGATGAAGCTTTCTTT - TRBV7-8 - TRBJ1-1
CASSDSFGRSNTEAFF TGTGCCAGCAGTGACTCATTCGGACGGTCGAACACTGAAGCTTTCTTT - TRBV6-4 - TRBJ1-1
CASSYKDGGPNEKLFF TGTGCCAGCAGCTACAAAGACGGCGGTCCTAATGAAAAACTGTTTTTT - TRBV7-9 - TRBJ1-4
CSVEETVGTEAFF TGCAGCGTTGAAGAGACAGTGGGCACTGAAGCTTTCTTT - TRBV29-1 - TRBJ1-1
CASSESVDYEQYF TGTGCCAGCAGTGAATCGGTGGATTACGAGCAGTACTTC - TRBV25-1 - TRBJ2-7
CASSQGDRPNSPLHF TGTGCCAGCAGCCAAGGGGACAGGCCAAATTCACCCCTCCACTTT TRBD1 TRBV3-1/TRBV3-2 - TRBJ1-6
CASSLGIRSPLHF TGTGCCAGCAGCTTGGGGATACGCTCACCCCTCCACTTT - TRBV5-6 once TRBJ1-6
CATLGGGKDTQYF TGTGCCACCTTAGGGGGGGGGAAAGATACGCAGTATTTT - TRBV10-3 - TRBJ2-3
CASSQQGTVAGNTIYF TGTGCCAGCAGCCAACAGGGGACGGTGGCTGGAAACACCATATATTTT TRBD1 TRBV11-1 - TRBJ1-3
CASSQEGSQSSYNEQFF TGCGCCAGCAGCCAAGAGGGCTCCCAAAGCTCCTACAATGAGCAGTTCTTC - TRBV4-1 - TRBJ2-1
CASSSGSSNQPQHF TGTGCCAGCAGTTCAGGGTCAAGCAATCAGCCCCAGCATTTT - TRBV27 - TRBJ1-5
CSVVVGLQNTEAFF TGCAGCGTTGTAGTGGGACTCCAGAACACTGAAGCTTTCTTT - TRBV29-1 - TRBJ1-1
CATAPRGTEAFF TGTGCCACAGCCCCGAGGGGTACTGAAGCTTTCTTT - TRBV10-3 - TRBJ1-1
CASGLTGYNEQFF TGTGCTAGTGGTTTGACAGGGTACAATGAGCAGTTCTTC - TRBV12-5 - TRBJ2-1
CATTGTALNEQYF TGTGCCACCACAGGGACAGCATTGAACGAGCAGTACTTC TRBD1 TRBV6-5 - TRBJ2-7
CASSNTGGVDGYTF TGTGCCAGCAGCAACACAGGGGGCGTAGATGGCTACACCTTC TRBD1 TRBV6-5 - TRBJ1-2
CAWSLKTGYNEQFF TGTGCCTGGAGTCTTAAGACAGGCTACAATGAGCAGTTCTTC - TRBV30 once TRBJ2-1
CASSLGLGGNQPQHF TGTGCCAGCAGCCTGGGCCTCGGGGGCAATCAGCCCCAGCATTTT - TRBV5-6 once TRBJ1-5